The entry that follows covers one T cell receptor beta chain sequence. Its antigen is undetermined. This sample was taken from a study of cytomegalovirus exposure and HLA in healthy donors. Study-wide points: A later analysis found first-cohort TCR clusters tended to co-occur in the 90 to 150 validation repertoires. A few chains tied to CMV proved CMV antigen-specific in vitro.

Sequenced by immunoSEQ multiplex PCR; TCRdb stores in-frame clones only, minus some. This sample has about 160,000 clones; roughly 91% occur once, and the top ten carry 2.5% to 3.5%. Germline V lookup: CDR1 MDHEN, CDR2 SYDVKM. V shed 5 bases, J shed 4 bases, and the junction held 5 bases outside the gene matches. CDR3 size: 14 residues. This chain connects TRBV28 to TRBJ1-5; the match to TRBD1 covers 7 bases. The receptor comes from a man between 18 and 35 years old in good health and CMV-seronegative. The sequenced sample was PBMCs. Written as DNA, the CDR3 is TGTGCCAGCAGTGCGGCCAGGGGGAATCAGCCCCAGCATTTT. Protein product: CASSAARGNQPQHF.